These 18 T cell receptor beta chains were sequenced from one sample in a study of cytomegalovirus exposure and HLA in healthy donors. The study ran its PCR with 60 Vbeta and 13 Jbeta primers. Produced via immunoSEQ multiplex PCR; TCRdb's table is partial and in-frame only. The repertoire table contains about 210,000 clones. Sequencing used PBMCs. Receptors were obtained from a woman in her 30s in good health and CMV-seropositive.

The chain joins TRBV27 to TRBJ1-2; D call uncertain. Trimming took off 5 bases at V and 4 bases at J, with 14 bases between the two ends. The CDR3 has 14 amino acids. Germline V gives CDR1 MNHEY, CDR2 SMNVEV (reference sequence). The CDR3 coding sequence is TGTGCCAGCAGTCCACGGACGGGAATCTATGGCTACACCTTC. It encodes CASSPRTGIYGYTF.

The chain couples TRBV2 to TRBJ2-3; D gene unclear. V shed 6 bases and J shed 0 bases, with 4 bases lying between them. Germline values: CDR1 SNHLY, CDR2 FYNNEI. There are 12 residues in the CDR3. The CDR3: CASRTSTDTQYF. The DNA of the CDR3 is TGTGCCAGCAGGACTAGCACAGATACGCAGTATTTT. Filled out from reference TRBV2 and TRBJ2-3, the complete variable domain reads EPEVTQTPSHQVTQMGQEVILRCVPISNHLYFYWYRQILGQKVEFLVSFYNNEISEKSEIFDDQFSVERPDGSNFTLKIRSTKLEDSAMYFCASRTSTDTQYFGPGTRLTVL.

J is TRBJ1-2 and V is TRBV19; D gene unclear. Per the germline V gene, CDR1 is LNHDA and CDR2 is SQIVND (reference sequence). Deletions cut 4 bases from V and 8 bases from J, with 8 bases between. The length of the CDR3 is 11 residues. CDR3 loop: CASSTGSGYTF. CDR3 DNA: TGTGCCAGTAGTACCGGTTCGGGCTACACCTTC.

The chain employs TRBV6-5 and TRBJ2-3; 7 bases fit TRBD2. V lost 2 bases and J lost 4; bases outside the gene matches: 9. In germline, CDR1 is MNHEY, CDR2 SVGAGI. The CDR3 extends over 16 amino acids. This CDR3 reads CASSYRRLANADTQYF. The CDR3 DNA reads as TGTGCCAGCAGTTACCGAAGACTAGCAAACGCAGATACGCAGTATTTT.

The J gene is TRBJ2-7, the V gene TRBV19; 7 bases match TRBD2. There are 15 residues in the CDR3. Germline CDR1 reads LNHDA; CDR2 reads SQIVND (reference sequence). V gave up 4 bases and J gave up 2 bases; unmatched junction bases: 8. The CDR3 DNA sequence: TGTGCCAGTAGTAAAACGGGAGGAAACCCCTACGAGCAGTACTTC. Protein: CASSKTGGNPYEQYF. The whole variable domain, filled in from reference TRBV19 and TRBJ2-7, reads DGGITQSPKYLFRKEGQNVTLSCEQNLNHDAMYWYRQDPGQGLRLIYYSQIVNDFQKGDIAEGYSVSREKKESFPLTVTSAQKNPTAFYLCASSKTGGNPYEQYFGPGTRLTVT.

V and J are TRBV9 and TRBJ2-3; 11 bases line up with TRBD2. The germline gives CDR1 SGDLS, CDR2 YYNGEE. The J segment lost 5 bases and the V segment lost 0 bases, leaving 17 bases of the junction unmatched. The CDR3 is made up of 20 amino acids. CDR3 sequence (DNA): TGTGCCAGCAGCGTAGCGACTAGCGGGATTTTAGGGACCCTGGGAGATACGCAGTATTTT. It encodes CASSVATSGILGTLGDTQYF.

In DNA form, the CDR3 reads TGTGCCCCCAGCCGCAGGGGGGACAATGAGCAGTTCTTC. Amino acids: CAPSRRGDNEQFF. V is TRBV28 and J is TRBJ2-1; tentative D call: TRBD1 (7 bases). V dropped 11 bases and J dropped 5 bases, with 16 bases sitting between them. The germline CDR1 and CDR2 sequences are MDHEN and SYDVKM. The CDR3 extends over 13 amino acids.

The chain couples TRBV7-6 to TRBJ2-3; D may be TRBD2 (7 bases). The CDR3 consists of 15 residues. Deletions cut 0 bases from V and 5 bases from J, with 12 bases between. Germline V gene data show CDR1 as SGHVS and CDR2 as FNYEAQ. The CDR3 region is CASSLAGGPVDTQYF. In DNA form, the CDR3 reads TGTGCCAGCAGCTTAGCGGGGGGGCCCGTAGATACGCAGTATTTT.

This chain uses TRBV28 with TRBJ2-1; TRBD1 matches at 8 bases. Per germline, CDR1 MDHEN and CDR2 SYDVKM. V was clipped by 7 bases and J by 8 bases; unmatched bases: 7. CDR3 length equals 13 residues. CDR3 loop: CASIPTGEHEQFF. For the CDR3, the DNA is TGTGCCAGCATTCCGACAGGGGAACATGAGCAGTTCTTC.

This chain uses TRBV7-9 with TRBJ2-1; D might be TRBD2 (6 bases). Germline values: CDR1 SEHNR, CDR2 FQNEAQ (reference sequence). The ends were cut back, 6 bases at V and 7 bases at J, with 19 bases in the middle. The CDR3 is 15 amino acids. The CDR3 loop is CASRLSEGRLNEQFF. The CDR3, as DNA: TGTGCCAGCAGATTATCGGAGGGCCGCTTGAATGAGCAGTTCTTC.

The genes are TRBV30 and TRBJ1-2; 8 bases are shared with TRBD1. With V trimmed by 3 bases and J by 4 bases, 4 bases remained unmatched. The CDR3 is made up of 13 amino acids. Germline-derived CDR1 and CDR2 are GTSNPN and SVGIG (reference sequence). The CDR3 DNA follows: TGTGCCTGGAGAGTCAGGGGGCTCTATGGCTACACCTTC. Its translation: CAWRVRGLYGYTF.

The chain employs TRBV7-2 and TRBJ2-1, with 12 bases lining up with TRBD1. The CDR3 sequence is 19 residues long. Germline-derived CDR1 and CDR2 are SGHTA and FQGNSA. V gave up 5 bases and J gave up 2 bases; unmatched junction bases: 13. The CDR3 DNA reads TGTGCCAGCAGCCCAATAGGAGGGGACAGGGGGCGACCCTACAATGAGCAGTTCTTC. As protein: CASSPIGGDRGRPYNEQFF. Based on the CDR3 plus reference TRBV7-2 and TRBJ2-1, the full variable domain is GAGVSQSPSNKVTEKGKDVELRCDPISGHTALYWYRQSLGQGLEFLIYFQGNSAPDKSGLPSDRFSAERTGGSVSTLTIQRTQQEDSAVYLCASSPIGGDRGRPYNEQFFGPGTRLTVL.

Comment on this clone: This sample also contains other DNA sequences that code for the same CDR3. The rearrangement joins TRBV5-4 to TRBJ2-1; 9 bases map to TRBD2. V was clipped by 0 bases and J by 4 bases; unmatched bases: 2. Germline V lookup: CDR1 SGHNT, CDR2 YYREEE (reference sequence). The CDR3 sequence is 15 residues long. This CDR3 reads CASSLVAGGYNEQFF. DNA for the CDR3: TGTGCCAGCAGCTTGGTCGCGGGGGGGTACAATGAGCAGTTCTTC.

The chain couples TRBV4-2 to TRBJ2-5; D perhaps matches TRBD1 (6 bases). Trimming left V 1 base short and J 5 bases short, with 17 bases between. CDR3 length equals 16 residues. CDR1 and CDR2 from the germline V gene are LGHNA and YNFKEQ. CDR3 in amino acids: CASSQGWGQIGETQYF. CDR3 in DNA: TGTGCCAGCAGCCAAGGTTGGGGGCAGATAGGGGAGACCCAGTACTTC.

This sequence joins TRBV18 and TRBJ2-7; D may be TRBD2 (6 bases). CDR1 is KGHSH, CDR2 LQKENI, per germline. Between the trimmed V and J ends, which lost 3 bases and 2 bases, there was a span of 8 bases. The CDR3 is 13 residues long. CDR3 coding DNA: TGTGCCAGCTCACCCGGACTAACCTACGAGCAGTACTTC. This sequence encodes CASSPGLTYEQYF.

This rearrangement joins TRBV7-9 to TRBJ2-1; 7 nucleotides agree with TRBD2. The CDR3 spans 16 residues. Germline trimming cut 2 bases from V and 5 bases from J; bases unmatched to any gene: 9. Germline V gene data show CDR1 as SEHNR and CDR2 as FQNEAQ (reference sequence). CDR3 amino acids: CASSLYRAGRDNEQFF. CDR3 in DNA: TGTGCCAGCAGCTTATACAGAGCGGGACGAGACAATGAGCAGTTCTTC. Complete variable domain (other parts from reference TRBV7-9 and TRBJ2-1): DTGVSQNPRHKITKRGQNVTFRCDPISEHNRLYWYRQTLGQGPEFLTYFQNEAQLEKSRLLSDRFSAERPKGSFSTLEIQRTEQGDSAMYLCASSLYRAGRDNEQFFGPGTRLTVL.

This chain joins TRBV19 and TRBJ2-2, with 9 nucleotides matching TRBD1. The germline gives CDR1 LNHDA, CDR2 SQIVND (reference sequence). CDR3 size: 17 residues. With V trimmed by 6 bases and J by 3 bases, 11 bases remained unmatched. The CDR3, as DNA: TGTGCCAGTAGCATTGTGGGACAGGGCAAGCACACCGGGGAGCTGTTTTTT. Its translation: CASSIVGQGKHTGELFF.

The genes are TRBV6-6 and TRBJ1-5; D remains unclear. Germline V gene data show CDR1 as MNHNY and CDR2 as SVGAGI (reference sequence). This CDR3 region has 12 residues. Trimming pared 4 bases from V and 5 bases from J, leaving 6 bases between. The CDR3: CASSFLDQPQHF. The DNA of the CDR3 is TGTGCCAGCAGTTTTCTAGATCAGCCCCAGCATTTT.